These T cell receptor beta chains were read from a single sample in a study of read filtering for tumor transcriptome and immune sequencing. TCRdb analysed the reads with MiXCR anew, one entry per CDR3 protein. The profile covers over 55,000 distinct CDR3 sequences, with 14% appearing a single time and around 43% taken by the ten largest. The sequenced sample was a population of CD138-negative cells sorted from bone marrow. The source is a donor aged 40 or over with multiple myeloma. CDR3s include the opening cysteine and the closing phenylalanine or tryptophan. D genes are given only for firm matches. Expanded clones are given a class, and other clones once, few, many or no size at all.

TRBJ2-5,TRBD2,many,TRBV13,TGTGCCAGCAGCTTAGAGGGTCGAAGCGGGGCTCAAGAGACCCAGTACTTC,CASSLEGRSGAQETQYF
TRBJ2-7,TRBD2,many,TRBV5-1,TGCGCCAGCAGCTTGGGGACTAGCGGCCCCTACGAGCAGTACTTC,CASSLGTSGPYEQYF
TRBJ2-7,-,many,TRBV6-6,TGTGCCAGCAGCCACGGCGGGGTGACCTACGAGCAGTACTTC,CASSHGGVTYEQYF
TRBJ1-1,-,many,TRBV9,TGTGCCAGCAGCCTCCACCCGACAGCCTTGAACACTGAAGCTTTCTTT,CASSLHPTALNTEAFF
TRBJ1-3,TRBD1,many,TRBV20-1,TGCAGTGCTAGAAGTAGCTACCCCAGGGGGTTAAGCTCTGGAAACACCATATATTTT,CSARSSYPRGLSSGNTIYF
TRBJ1-5,-,many,TRBV29-1,TGCAGCGTTGGCACAGACTATAGCAATCAGCCCCAGCATTTT,CSVGTDYSNQPQHF
TRBJ1-1,-,-,TRBV27,TGTGCCAGCAGTTTAGGGGTAGGGTATCACACTGAAGCTTTCTTT,CASSLGVGYHTEAFF
TRBJ2-5,-,many,TRBV27,TGTGCCAGCAGTTTGGACATCCGGACAGAGACCCAGTACTTC,CASSLDIRTETQYF
TRBJ2-5,-,many,TRBV20-1,TGCAGTGCTAGAGATCCAGCAATAGAGACCCAGTACTTC,CSARDPAIETQYF
TRBJ2-7,-,few,TRBV10-3,TGTGCCATCGCGGCTGGGTTCCACGAGCAGTACTTC,CAIAAGFHEQYF
TRBJ1-2,-,many,TRBV12-3/TRBV12-4,TGTGCCAGCAGTTGGGGGAACTATGGCTACACCTTC,CASSWGNYGYTF
TRBJ1-5,-,few,TRBV28,TGTGCCAGCAAACCCAGCTCGGGCAACAATCAGCCCCAGCATTTT,CASKPSSGNNQPQHF
TRBJ2-2,TRBD2,many,TRBV11-2,TGTGCCAGCAGCTTAGATCGGACTAGCGGGAGGGCCGGGCTGTTTTTT,CASSLDRTSGRAGLFF
TRBJ2-2,TRBD2,many,TRBV6-2/TRBV6-3,TGTGCCAGCAGTTATACTCTTGGGACTAGCGGTATTAACACCGGGGAGCTGTTTTTT,CASSYTLGTSGINTGELFF
TRBJ1-1,-,many,TRBV30,TGTGCCTGGAGTGTCTATGGCACTGAAGCTTTCTTT,CAWSVYGTEAFF
TRBJ2-7,-,many,TRBV12-5,TGTGCTAGTGGTTTGGTACGAAGTTCAGGGGCCTACTACGAGCAGTACTTC,CASGLVRSSGAYYEQYF
TRBJ2-2,-,-,TRBV29-1,TGCAGCGTGGAAAGGGACGGGAACACCGGGGAGCTGCTTTTT,CSVERDGNTGELLF
TRBJ2-3,-,-,TRBV7-9,TGTGCCAGCAGCTTACTACGGGGCCCGGGGGATACGCAGTATTTT,CASSLLRGPGDTQYF
TRBJ1-2,-,many,TRBV10-3,TGTGCCATCAGTGCCCAGGGCTATGGCTACACCTTC,CAISAQGYGYTF
TRBJ2-3,TRBD1,-,TRBV10-3,TGTGCCATCAGAACGGGACAGGGCACAGATACGCAGTATTTT,CAIRTGQGTDTQYF
TRBJ2-1,TRBD2,many,TRBV7-2,TGTGCCAGCAGCTTACTGAGGACTAGCGGAGGTGAGCAGTTCTTC,CASSLLRTSGGEQFF
TRBJ2-7,TRBD2,many,TRBV4-1,TGCGCCAGCAGCCAAGAACAGCGGGAGCTCGAGCAGTACTTC,CASSQEQRELEQYF